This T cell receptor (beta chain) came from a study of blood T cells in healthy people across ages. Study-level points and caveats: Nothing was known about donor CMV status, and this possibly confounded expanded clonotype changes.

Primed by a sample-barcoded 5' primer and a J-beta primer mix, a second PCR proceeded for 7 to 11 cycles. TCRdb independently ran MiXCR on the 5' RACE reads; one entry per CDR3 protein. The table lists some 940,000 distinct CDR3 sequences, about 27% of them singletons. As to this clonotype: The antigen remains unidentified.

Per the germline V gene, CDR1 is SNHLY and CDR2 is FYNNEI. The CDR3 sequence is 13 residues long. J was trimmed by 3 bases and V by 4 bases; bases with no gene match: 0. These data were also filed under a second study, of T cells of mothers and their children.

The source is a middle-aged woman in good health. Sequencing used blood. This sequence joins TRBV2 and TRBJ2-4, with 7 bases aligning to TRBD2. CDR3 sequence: CASSGEGKNIQYF. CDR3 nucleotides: TGTGCCAGCAGTGGGGAGGGCAAAAACATTCAGTACTTC.